These 10 T cell receptor beta chains were sequenced from one sample in a study of CD8+CD57+ T cells in acquired aplastic anemia (dated by TCRdb to 2017 to 2018). The reads were generated on an Illumina HiSeq 2000. TCR beta VDJ combination and CDR3 sequence profiling used genomic DNA as the template. TCRdb redid the processing of the public reads, applying fastp at Q25 and MiXCR, and retained in-frame beta chains. Every entry covers one CDR3 protein and lists the most common genes and DNA from its rows. Counted in this sample were some 410,000 distinct CDR3 sequences; approximately 70% of them appeared once. The ten top clones hold 4% of the sample. Sequencing used sorted CD4+, CD8+, or CD8+CD57+ T cells (not recorded which) from PBMCs. These receptors originate from a human donor in good health, serving as a control.

This clonotype was seen many times. The rearrangement links TRBV5-8 to TRBJ2-7; maybe TRBD1 (6 bases). The V gene's germline CDR1 is SGHTS and CDR2 YDEGEE. This CDR3 is built from 12 residues. Trimming stripped 7 bases from V and 3 bases from J, with 11 bases between. In DNA form, the CDR3 reads TGTGCCAGCCACTCAGGGGTCTACGAGCAGTACTTC. Encoded protein: CASHSGVYEQYF.

The chain couples TRBV9 to TRBJ2-7; no reliable D call. The V gene lost 4 bases and the J gene lost 13 bases, with 24 bases spanning the gap. CDR1 is SGDLS and CDR2 is YYNGEE in the germline V gene. The CDR3 is 14 residues long. As DNA, the CDR3 is TGTGCCAGCAGCCTAGATGGCGGAGAGCTCCTACAATACTTC. Translated, it gives CASSLDGGELLQYF.

The chain links TRBV15 to TRBJ1-2; D unresolved. This CDR3 has 13 residues. Between the trimmed V and J ends, which lost 4 bases and 12 bases, there was a span of 18 bases. CDR1 and CDR2 from the germline V gene are LNHNV and YYDKDF (reference sequence). CDR3 amino acids: CATSTEGGVGNTF. The CDR3 coding sequence is TGTGCCACCAGCACCGAAGGCGGGGTGGGAAACACCTTC.

As concerns this clonotype: Since no conserved phenylalanine or tryptophan closes the CDR3, a read error is the likely cause. The DNA is left out, because the CDR3 cannot be placed on it with certainty; the CDR3 is given as TCRdb lists it. The chain is built from TRBV7-8 and TRBJ1-4; the table's D call of TRBD1 was not tested on the DNA. Looked up from germline, CDR1 is SGHVS and CDR2 is FQNEAQ. The CDR3 comprises 13 residues, both ends counted. CDR3 in amino acids: CASSVTAGQGLLY.

In its sample, this clonotype was seen many times. The gene calls are TRBV4-1 and TRBJ1-2, with TRBD1 matching over 7 bases. The length of the CDR3 is 18 residues. The ends lost 0 bases at V and 1 base at J; junction bases unmatched: 11. Per the germline V gene, CDR1 is MGHRA and CDR2 is YSYEKL. The CDR3 nucleotides are TGCGCCAGCAGCCAAGATCGAGGGGGCGAAAGGAATAACTATGGCTACACCTTC. This gives the protein CASSQDRGGERNNYGYTF.

A word on this clonotype: It is likely a read error, because the conserved phenylalanine at the end of the CDR3 is missing. The limits of the CDR3 on the DNA are not certain, so only TCRdb's listed CDR3 is given. The CDR3 sequence is CASSFGSYEQYFV. The chain uses TRBV7-9 and TRBJ2-1. 13 amino acids form the CDR3, both terminal residues included. The germline CDR1 and CDR2 sequences are SEHNR and FQNEAQ (reference sequence).

As to this clonotype: Relative to the germline gene, one junction end is altered; a read error may explain this. The rearrangement links TRBV5-1 to TRBJ2-7; D is undetermined. The CDR3 is 13 amino acids. CDR1 is SGHRS and CDR2 is YFSETQ in the germline V gene. The DNA for the CDR3 is TGTGCCAGCAGCTTGGAGCCCTTAAACACGCAGTACTTC. Its protein is CASSLEPLNTQYF. Looking up the rest from reference TRBV5-1 and TRBJ2-7 gives the full variable domain: KAGVTQTPRYLIKTRGQQVTLSCSPISGHRSVSWYQQTPGQGLQFLFEYFSETQRNKGNFPGRFSGRQFSNSRSEMNVSTLELGDSALYLCASSLEPLNTQYFGPGTRLTVT.

The J gene is TRBJ1-2, the V gene TRBV7-2; TRBD1 is a possible D gene (5 bases). Trimming left V 3 bases short and J 12 bases short, with 20 bases between. This CDR3 is 14 amino acids long. CDR1 is SGHTA and CDR2 is FQGNSA in the germline V gene. This CDR3 is CASSFGTSGYEHTF. As DNA, the CDR3 is TGTGCCAGCAGCTTCGGGACTAGCGGCTACGAGCACACCTTC.

This sequence joins TRBV25-1 and TRBJ1-2, with 7 bases aligning to TRBD1. The CDR3 has 16 residues. Germline V gene data show CDR1 as MGHDK and CDR2 as SYGVNS. V trimming: 4 bases; J trimming: 4 bases; junction bases outside the gene matches: 12. The CDR3 sequence: CASSGRFRTGFYGYTF. The CDR3 nucleotides are TGTGCCAGCAGTGGAAGGTTCCGGACAGGCTTCTATGGCTACACCTTC.

This clonotype was picked up one time. It is unclear where the CDR3 begins or ends on the DNA, so no DNA is shown, and the CDR3 is as TCRdb lists it. The chain carries TRBV7-9 and TRBJ1-6. Including both end residues, the CDR3 is 14 amino acids long. CDR1 is SEHNR and CDR2 is FQNEAQ in the germline V gene (reference sequence). This CDR3 reads CASSFTLREQYFGF.